The 25 T cell receptor beta chains listed next were all sequenced from one sample in a study of blood T cell repertoires in COVID-19. The repertoire was sequenced with immunoSEQ multiplex PCR; TCRdb's copy has only in-frame clones and lacks some. The profile shows fewer than 350,000 clones, around 90% of them singletons. Sequenced input: PBMCs or T cells enriched from blood (not recorded which). All receptors derive from a woman aged 25-40 years with acute COVID-19.

Comments on this clone: The sample contains more than one DNA sequence encoding this CDR3. As DNA, the CDR3 is TGTGCCAGCAGTTTACAGGGCGGTCAGCCCCAGCATTTT. The encoded protein is CASSLQGGQPQHF. The V gene is TRBV28, the J gene TRBJ1-5; D possibly corresponds to TRBD1 (5 bases). The length of the CDR3 is 13 residues. Germline V gene lookup returns CDR1 MDHEN and CDR2 SYDVKM. V was shortened by 2 bases and J by 6 bases, with 8 bases between the two germline ends.

The chain recombines TRBV7-3 with TRBJ2-3; D may be TRBD2 (6 bases). The V gene's germline CDR1 is SGHTA and CDR2 FQGTGA. V gave up 5 bases and J gave up 4 bases, with 19 bases separating them. This CDR3 spans 16 amino acids. DNA for the CDR3: TGTGCCAGCAGCCCCCGGACTAACGAACGATCAGATACGCAGTATTTT. It yields the protein CASSPRTNERSDTQYF.

In its sample, this clone was seen a few times. This chain connects TRBV5-8 to TRBJ1-1; D call uncertain. CDR1 SGHTS and CDR2 YDEGEE come from the germline V gene. V was trimmed by 3 bases and J by 8 bases, leaving 8 bases between them. This CDR3 spans 11 amino acids. DNA for the CDR3: TGTGCCAGCAGCTATCCTACGGAAGCTTTCTTT. This gives the protein CASSYPTEAFF.

The chain carries TRBV10-3 and TRBJ2-3, with 9 bases that match TRBD2. The CDR3 is 17 amino acids. In germline, CDR1 is ENHRY, CDR2 SYGVKD. V dropped 3 bases and J dropped 2; count of bases not matched to a gene: 9. The CDR3 here is CAISDRTGTSTTDTQYF. CDR3 bases: TGTGCCATCAGTGACCGTACCGGGACTAGCACCACAGATACGCAGTATTTT.

The rearrangement links TRBV7-2 to TRBJ2-3; TRBD2 might be the D (6 bases). Trimming pared 1 base from V and 6 bases from J, leaving 8 bases between. There are 13 residues in the CDR3. From germline, CDR1 is SGHTA and CDR2 FQGNSA. CDR3 DNA sequence: TGTGCCAGCAGCTTAGGAGGGAGGGATACGCAGTATTTT. Encoded protein: CASSLGGRDTQYF.

This chain joins TRBV7-2 and TRBJ2-7; D not resolved. The V end was cut by 5 bases, the J end by 9 bases, with 20 bases between. The CDR3 runs to 14 residues. The germline V gene encodes CDR1 SGHTA and CDR2 FQGNSA. CDR3 amino acids: CASSPPVAGTGQYF. Here the CDR3 DNA reads TGTGCCAGCAGCCCCCCCGTAGCCGGAACCGGGCAGTACTTC.

CDR3 DNA: TGTGCCAGCAAGGAGGTCAGCTCTGGAAACACCATATATTTT. Its protein product is CASKEVSSGNTIYF. This chain links TRBV2 with TRBJ1-3; no firm D call. Germline V gene lookup returns CDR1 SNHLY and CDR2 FYNNEI. V gave up 7 bases and J gave up 0 bases, with 10 bases separating them. This CDR3 has 14 residues.

CDR3 residues: CASSYALIFGTLNTEAFF. CDR3 in DNA: TGTGCCAGCAGTTACGCCTTAATTTTTGGGACTCTGAACACTGAAGCTTTCTTT. The chain links TRBV6-2 or TRBV6-3 to TRBJ1-1, with D tentatively TRBD1 (5 bases). Germline-derived CDR1 and CDR2 are MNHEY and SVGEGT. The CDR3 spans 18 residues. V was clipped by 2 bases and J by 0 bases, with 19 bases between them.

The chain employs TRBV28 and TRBJ1-1; possible D gene TRBD1, 6 bases. Trimming shortened V by 8 bases and J by 0 bases, and 10 bases separated the two germline ends. CDR1 and CDR2 (germline): MDHEN, SYDVKM. This CDR3 region has 13 residues. The CDR3 nucleotides read TGTGCCAGCGGGGGCCCTATGAACACTGAAGCTTTCTTT. This encodes CASGGPMNTEAFF.

The chain combines TRBV27 with TRBJ2-7, with 7 bases identical to TRBD2. The CDR3 totals 17 residues. Germline CDR1 and CDR2: MNHEY and SMNVEV (reference sequence). The J segment lost 0 bases and the V segment lost 2 bases, leaving 10 bases of the junction unmatched. CDR3 nucleotide sequence: TGTGCCAGCAGTTTAAGGGCTAGCGGAGTTACCTCCTACGAGCAGTACTTC. This sequence encodes CASSLRASGVTSYEQYF.

This clone appeared a single time. The CDR3 region has the DNA TGTGCCAGCATTGGCGGGGGGGCGCCCTACGAGCAGTACTTC. This encodes CASIGGGAPYEQYF. The chain joins TRBV6-5 to TRBJ2-7; 9 nucleotides line up with TRBD2. The CDR3 length is 14 residues. J was trimmed by 2 bases and V by 7 bases; bases with no gene match: 6. Germline V gives CDR1 MNHEY, CDR2 SVGAGI.

This clone has just a few counts. The chain uses TRBV11-2 and TRBJ2-2, with TRBD2 identical over 11 bases. After removal of 1 base from V and 5 bases from J, the junction contained 3 bases not matched to a gene. The CDR3 loop spans 16 amino acids. The germline CDR1 and CDR2 sequences are SGHAT and FQNNGV. The CDR3 loop reads CASSLGRLAGTGELFF. The CDR3 nucleotides are TGTGCCAGCAGCTTAGGTCGACTAGCGGGAACCGGGGAGCTGTTTTTT.

This clone was counted only a few times. The J gene is TRBJ1-5, the V gene TRBV6-5; TRBD1 agrees at 9 bases. The ends lost 5 bases at V and 5 bases at J; junction bases unmatched: 4. Germline V gene data show CDR1 as MNHEY and CDR2 as SVGAGI. The CDR3 has 14 amino acids. The DNA of the CDR3 is TGTGCCAGCAGTAACCGGGACAGGGATCAGCCCCAGCATTTT. Its translation is CASSNRDRDQPQHF.

The V call is TRBV19, the J call TRBJ1-5, with a weak D call TRBD1 (5 bases). Between the trimmed V and J ends, which lost 6 bases and 0 bases, there was a span of 9 bases. Per the germline V gene, CDR1 is LNHDA and CDR2 is SQIVND (reference sequence). This CDR3 region has 14 residues. In DNA form, the CDR3 reads TGTGCCAGTAGGGGGGAGGGTAGCAATCAGCCCCAGCATTTT. Translated: CASRGEGSNQPQHF.

The chain employs TRBV5-1 and TRBJ1-2, with 7 bases that match TRBD1. With V trimmed by 4 bases and J by 8 bases, 8 bases remained unmatched. Germline V gene data show CDR1 as SGHRS and CDR2 as YFSETQ. This CDR3 has 13 residues. Here the CDR3 DNA reads TGCGCCAGCAGCACTACAGGGGTGAGCGGCTACACCTTC. Protein: CASSTTGVSGYTF.

V is TRBV7-2 and J is TRBJ2-3; the match to TRBD1 covers 9 bases. J gave up 6 bases and V 5 bases, and 9 bases lay outside the gene matches. The CDR3 covers 15 residues. CDR1 and CDR2 (germline): SGHTA, FQGNSA. This CDR3 is CASSRGGQGMDTQYF. CDR3 DNA sequence: TGTGCCAGCAGCCGCGGAGGACAGGGGATGGATACGCAGTATTTT.

This clone was seen once. The genes are TRBV11-2 and TRBJ2-3; 10 bases map to TRBD2. Germline-derived CDR1 and CDR2 are SGHAT and FQNNGV. This CDR3 has 16 residues. V was clipped by 1 base and J by 6 bases; unmatched bases: 7. DNA for the CDR3: TGTGCCAGCAGCTTAGGGGCTAGCGGGAGAGGTGATACGCAGTATTTT. It specifies CASSLGASGRGDTQYF.

The gene calls are TRBV5-8 and TRBJ2-4, with 9 bases that match TRBD1. CDR1 and CDR2 (germline): SGHTS, YDEGEE. CDR3 size: 14 residues. V shed 7 bases and J 0 bases; nucleotides not matched to a gene: 2. Here the CDR3 DNA reads TGTGCCAGCTACAGGGGGCGAGCCAAAAACATTCAGTACTTC. It specifies CASYRGRAKNIQYF.

A few counts support this clone. This rearrangement joins TRBV14 to TRBJ2-4, with 10 bases fitting TRBD1. Germline CDR1 is SGHDN and CDR2 is FVKESK. The J segment lost 6 bases and the V segment lost 4 bases, leaving 6 bases of the junction unmatched. The CDR3 length is 15 residues. The CDR3 bases are TGTGCCAGCAGCCGAGGGACAGGGGTTTTAAACATTCAGTACTTC. Protein product: CASSRGTGVLNIQYF.

The chain joins TRBV4-1 to TRBJ1-1; D is undetermined. The CDR3 length is 15 residues. Germline V gene data show CDR1 as MGHRA and CDR2 as YSYEKL. With 4 bases removed from V and 5 bases from J, the gap between germline ends came to 17 bases. The chain's CDR3 is CASSLQRYEITEAFF. The CDR3 bases are TGCGCCAGCAGCCTCCAGAGGTATGAAATAACTGAAGCTTTCTTT.

The V gene is TRBV4-1, the J gene TRBJ1-2; D possibly corresponds to TRBD1 (6 bases). V was shortened by 0 bases and J by 5 bases, with 16 bases between the two germline ends. CDR1 is MGHRA, CDR2 YSYEKL, per germline. This CDR3 comprises 16 residues. The CDR3, as DNA: TGCGCCAGCAGCCAAGAGCCGCCCCTAACAGGGTATGGCTACACCTTC. It encodes CASSQEPPLTGYGYTF.

The chain couples TRBV28 to TRBJ1-1; D gene unclear. With 6 bases removed from V and 0 bases from J, the gap between germline ends came to 8 bases. Germline CDR1 reads MDHEN; CDR2 reads SYDVKM. This CDR3 has 13 amino acids. For the CDR3, the DNA is TGTGCCAGCAGGAGAAGTTTGAACACTGAAGCTTTCTTT. This encodes CASRRSLNTEAFF.

The chain combines TRBV6-5 with TRBJ2-3; TRBD2 aligns across 7 bases. Trimming took 2 bases from V and 4 from J; bases not matched to a gene: 6. This CDR3 region has 15 residues. The germline gives CDR1 MNHEY, CDR2 SVGAGI. The CDR3 here is CASSYRGGLADTQYF. In DNA form, the CDR3 reads TGTGCCAGCAGTTACAGGGGAGGGTTAGCAGATACGCAGTATTTT.

The chain employs TRBV10-3 and TRBJ2-4; 12 nucleotides match TRBD2. Looked up from germline, CDR1 is ENHRY and CDR2 is SYGVKD. CDR3 length equals 22 residues. V shed 6 bases, J shed 0 bases, and the junction held 21 bases outside the gene matches. In DNA, the CDR3 is TGTGCCATCAGACTAGCTGCACAACGCGTTAGGACTAGCGGGGTAGCCAAAAACATTCAGTACTTC. Translation: CAIRLAAQRVRTSGVAKNIQYF.

The chain employs TRBV19 and TRBJ2-7; D ambiguous. This CDR3 comprises 13 residues. Germline loops: CDR1 LNHDA, CDR2 SQIVND (reference sequence). The V end lost 7 bases, the J end lost 1 base, and 11 bases lay between the germline ends. In DNA, the CDR3 is TGTGCCAGTACGGGTCGAGCATCCTACGAGCAGTACTTC. Protein product: CASTGRASYEQYF.